The source of this T cell receptor beta chain is a study of blood T cell repertoires in COVID-19. Study summary: Some COVID-19 samples were acute and others convalescent; all came from the United States, Italy and Spain. T cells, B-cell-depleted T cells, or PBMCs provided the cDNA or gDNA that served as material.

The CDR3 spans 11 residues. In germline, CDR1 is SQVTM, CDR2 ANQGSEA. Trimming shortened V by 4 bases and J by 7 bases, and 10 bases separated the two germline ends. Source study methods: Amplification of reference gene primers was used by the study to estimate nucleated cell counts. Profiled with immunoSEQ multiplex PCR; TCRdb holds only in-frame clones, not every one. That table supplies the V and J calls and clone size; D and trimming were determined from the DNA. Here the sample spans under 150,000 clones, 70% to 85% being singletons. The receptor was isolated from a man aged 55 to 70 with acute or convalescent COVID-19. The sequencing input was peripheral blood. J is TRBJ2-5 and V is TRBV29-1; D uncertain. DNA for the CDR3: TGCAGCGTTGCTGACGGCGGGACCCAGTACTTC. It yields the protein CSVADGGTQYF.